This T cell receptor beta chain was documented in a study of T cells in Graves' hyperthyroidism and ophthalmopathy. Study-level points and caveats: Stable hyperthyroidism was told apart from ophthalmopathy by a model built on 13 V-J features.

Amplified TCR beta CDR3 regions derived from RNA transcripts. The primer set for the first-round RT-PCR of the TCR CDR3 was HTBI. TCRdb redid the calling of the multiplex PCR reads with MiXCR, one entry per CDR3 protein. The sample lists about 560,000 distinct CDR3 sequences, 16% seen once, with about 18% in the top ten. Patients with uncontrolled infections, other autoimmune diseases, pregnancy or lactation were excluded. Diagnoses used clinical symptoms, serum thyroxine and TRAb, thyroid ultrasound and orbital computed tomography. There are a few counts of this clonotype. Its antigen is as yet unknown. The sequence derives from a woman aged 18-29 years with Graves' hyperthyroidism. Sample: blood.

This chain's CDR3 is CASTGGEGGGRELFF. DNA for the CDR3: TGCGCCAGCACCGGAGGCGAGGGAGGGGGTCGGGAGCTGTTTTTT. The chain joins TRBV10-2 to TRBJ2-2; D possibly corresponds to TRBD2 (7 bases). Germline V gene sequence: CDR1 WSHSY, CDR2 SAAADI. Trimming left V 7 bases short and J 9 bases short, with 21 bases between. The CDR3 length is 15 residues.